This T cell receptor beta chain was identified during a study of OX40 agonist ivuxolimab in advanced cancers. Study-wide background: Partial responses were recorded for three patients, including one with hepatocellular carcinoma and two with cutaneous melanoma.

Turning to this clone: The same CDR3 can be traced to other DNA sequences in this sample.

Clones were read by immunoSEQ multiplex PCR, and TCRdb kept only the in-frame ones, dropping some. The sample has 80,000 or so clones, 75% to 90% seen once. This sequence was found in an adult with an advanced solid tumor such as melanoma, head and neck, liver or kidney cancer. The material was CD4+ or CD8+ T cells sorted from blood, obtained in a trial of the OX40 agonist ivuxolimab.

The CDR3 DNA is TGTGCCTGGAGCCACGGACAGGGGAGCAATCAGCCCCAGCATTTT. It encodes CAWSHGQGSNQPQHF. The V and J genes are TRBV30 and TRBJ1-5; TRBD1 matches at 9 bases. Germline V lookup: CDR1 GTSNPN, CDR2 SVGIG (reference sequence). The CDR3 has 15 amino acids. After removal of 3 bases from V and 1 base from J, the junction contained 4 bases not matched to a gene.